This is a list of T cell receptor beta chains from one sample in a study of shared clonotypes between healthy human individuals. Here immunoSEQ multiplex PCR was the method, and the copy in TCRdb shows in-frame clones only, minus some. The table records roughly 2,000,000 clones, over 85% of them present only once. The sample taken for sequencing was naive CD8+ T cells sorted from blood. These receptors all stem from a man younger than 35 in good health. Each CDR3 is given with its conserved first and last residue. The D gene is left open where the match is weak. Size is omitted from some rows. Given values are once, few, many or a class for expanded clones.

J	D	V	size	DNA	CDR3
TRBJ2-3	.	TRBV9	.	TGTGCCAGCAGCGTAGGCCTAGTTGCAGATACGCAGTATTTT	CASSVGLVADTQYF
TRBJ2-7	.	TRBV18	.	TGTGCCAGCTCACCCCTCTCTGGGCTGAGCTCCTACGAGCAGTACTTC	CASSPLSGLSSYEQYF
TRBJ1-4	TRBD1	TRBV6-6	.	TGTGCCAGCAGTCCCACAGGGGGCGGCGGTAATGAAAAACTGTTTTTT	CASSPTGGGGNEKLFF
TRBJ2-1	.	TRBV27	.	TGTGCCAGCAGTTGGTCCGGGACTTATTTGTTCTTC	CASSWSGTYLFF
TRBJ2-2	TRBD2	TRBV10-2	.	TGCGCCAGCAGTGATCTAGCGGGGGGGCTGAGCACCGGGGAGCTGTTTTTT	CASSDLAGGLSTGELFF
TRBJ2-7	TRBD2	TRBV28	once	TGTGCCAGCAGTTTAGTGCGGGGGGCGCCCCCGGAGCAGTACTTC	CASSLVRGAPPEQYF
TRBJ2-1	.	TRBV20-1	once	TGCAGTGCTACTGGACCAGAGCAGTTCTTC	CSATGPEQFF
TRBJ1-6	.	TRBV7-2	.	TGTGCCAGCAGCTTACAGGCCCGCGGGGCATCCGATAATTCACCCCTCCACTTT	CASSLQARGASDNSPLHF
TRBJ2-3	TRBD2	TRBV2	.	TGTGCCAGCAGTAGACTAGCGGGCCGCACAGATACGCAGTATTTT	CASSRLAGRTDTQYF
TRBJ1-1	.	TRBV4-1	.	TGCGCCAGCAGCCACGCGGTGGGTGCTGAAGCTTTCTTT	CASSHAVGAEAFF
TRBJ2-2	TRBD2	TRBV2	.	TGTGCCAGCAGCGGACTAGCGGGAGGGCCTGGAACCGGGGAGCTGTTTTTT	CASSGLAGGPGTGELFF
TRBJ2-1	.	TRBV27	.	TGTGCCAGCAGTGGGTTGCCCTACAATGAGCAGTTCTTC	CASSGLPYNEQFF
TRBJ2-7	TRBD2	TRBV9	.	TGTGCCAGCAGCGTAGAGGGAGCGGGATACGACGAGCAGTACTTC	CASSVEGAGYDEQYF
TRBJ1-1	.	TRBV28	.	TGTGCCAGCAGTTGGGAGTCGAACACTGAAGCTTTCTTT	CASSWESNTEAFF
TRBJ2-7	.	TRBV29-1	.	TGCAGCGTACGGGGAGTGGAAACCTACGAGCAGTACTTC	CSVRGVETYEQYF
TRBJ2-7	TRBD1	TRBV28	.	TGTGCCAGCAGTTTACTCGGGACAGGCTACGAGCAGTACTTC	CASSLLGTGYEQYF
TRBJ1-6	.	TRBV27	.	TGTGCCAGCAGTTTGTCTCAGCCGGGACACTATAATTCACCCCTCCACTTT	CASSLSQPGHYNSPLHF
TRBJ2-5	.	TRBV4-1	.	TGCGCCAGCAGCCACACAGGGTTCCAAGAGACCCAGTACTTC	CASSHTGFQETQYF
TRBJ1-1	.	TRBV10-1	.	TGCGCCAGCAGTGGAGGGGTAGGGAACACTGAAGCTTTCTTT	CASSGGVGNTEAFF
TRBJ2-5	TRBD2	TRBV9	.	TGTGCCAGCAGCGCGGGACTAGCGGGAGTGGAGACCCAGTACTTC	CASSAGLAGVETQYF
TRBJ2-6	.	TRBV9	.	TGTGCCAGCAGCGCCGGACTGTACACCCCCTCTGGGGCCAACGTCCTGACTTTC	CASSAGLYTPSGANVLTF
TRBJ1-1	.	TRBV10-3	.	TGTGCCATCAGTGACGCTAGCGGTATTAACACTGAAGCTTTCTTT	CAISDASGINTEAFF
TRBJ2-3	.	TRBV5-1	.	TGCGCCAGCAGCTTGGAAGTGAGGGAAACGCAGTATTTT	CASSLEVRETQYF
TRBJ2-7	TRBD1	TRBV7-6	.	TGTGCCAGCAGCTTAGAACGGACAGGGGGTCCCTACGAGCAGTACTTC	CASSLERTGGPYEQYF
TRBJ2-7	.	TRBV11-2	.	TGTGCCAGCAGCCCGCAGGACCTTTCCTACGAGCAGTACTTC	CASSPQDLSYEQYF
TRBJ1-1	TRBD1	TRBV13	.	TGTGCCAGCAGCTTCAGGGGGCCCCCTGAAGCTTTCTTT	CASSFRGPPEAFF
TRBJ2-1	TRBD2	TRBV6-5	.	TGTGCCAGCAGTTACGCCGGGACTAGGGATGAGCAGTTCTTC	CASSYAGTRDEQFF
TRBJ1-1	.	TRBV13	.	TGTGCCAGCAGCTCGGACCGGGGGGACACTGAAGCTTTCTTT	CASSSDRGDTEAFF
TRBJ1-6	.	TRBV30	.	TGTGCCTGGAGTGTAGATAGAAATTCACCCCTCCACTTT	CAWSVDRNSPLHF
TRBJ1-1	.	TRBV10-3	.	TGTGCCATCAGGGGGGGACTGATGAACACTGAAGCTTTCTTT	CAIRGGLMNTEAFF
TRBJ2-3	TRBD1	TRBV5-1	.	TGCGCCAGCAGCCCTGGGACAGCTAGCACAGATACGCAGTATTTT	CASSPGTASTDTQYF
TRBJ1-2	.	TRBV9	once	TGTGCCAGCAGCCCACAAAAGGGGAGGGGAGACGGCTACACCTTC	CASSPQKGRGDGYTF
TRBJ2-1	TRBD2	TRBV6-6	.	TGTGCCAGCAGTTATTCCGGGACTAGCGGGAACAATGAGCAGTTCTTC	CASSYSGTSGNNEQFF
TRBJ2-3	TRBD2	TRBV4-2	.	TGTGCCAGCAGCCAAGAGGTAGCGGGGGGAGGTTGGGCCACAGATACGCAGTATTTT	CASSQEVAGGGWATDTQYF